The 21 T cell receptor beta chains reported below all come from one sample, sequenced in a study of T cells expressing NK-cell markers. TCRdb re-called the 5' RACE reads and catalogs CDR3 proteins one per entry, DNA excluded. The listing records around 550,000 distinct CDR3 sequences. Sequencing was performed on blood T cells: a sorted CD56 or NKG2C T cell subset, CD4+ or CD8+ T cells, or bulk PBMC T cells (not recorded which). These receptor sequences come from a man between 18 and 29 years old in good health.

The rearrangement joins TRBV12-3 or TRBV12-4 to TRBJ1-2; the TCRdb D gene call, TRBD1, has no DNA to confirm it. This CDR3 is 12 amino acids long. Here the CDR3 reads CASLTGAYGYTF.

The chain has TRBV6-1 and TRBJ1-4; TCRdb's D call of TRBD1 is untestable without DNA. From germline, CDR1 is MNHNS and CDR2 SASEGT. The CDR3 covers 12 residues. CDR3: CASSPQDRELFF.

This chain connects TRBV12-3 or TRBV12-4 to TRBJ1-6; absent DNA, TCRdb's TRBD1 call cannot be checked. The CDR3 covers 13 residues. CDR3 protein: CASRDRVLSPLHF.

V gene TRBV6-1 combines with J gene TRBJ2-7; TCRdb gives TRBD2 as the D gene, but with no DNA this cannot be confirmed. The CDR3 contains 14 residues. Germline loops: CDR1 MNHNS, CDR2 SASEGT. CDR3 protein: CATRGLAGFGEQYF.

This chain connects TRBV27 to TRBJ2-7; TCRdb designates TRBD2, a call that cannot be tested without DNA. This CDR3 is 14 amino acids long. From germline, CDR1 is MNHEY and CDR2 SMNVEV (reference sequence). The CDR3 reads CASTEGHRDYEQYF.

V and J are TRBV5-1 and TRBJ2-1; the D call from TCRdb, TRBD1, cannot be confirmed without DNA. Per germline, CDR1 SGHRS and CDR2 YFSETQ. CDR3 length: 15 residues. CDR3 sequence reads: CASSSRVVSYNEQFF.

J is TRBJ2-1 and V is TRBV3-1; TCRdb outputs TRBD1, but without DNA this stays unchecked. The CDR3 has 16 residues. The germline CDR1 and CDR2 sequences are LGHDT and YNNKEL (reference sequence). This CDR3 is CASSQDLRTPYGEQFF.

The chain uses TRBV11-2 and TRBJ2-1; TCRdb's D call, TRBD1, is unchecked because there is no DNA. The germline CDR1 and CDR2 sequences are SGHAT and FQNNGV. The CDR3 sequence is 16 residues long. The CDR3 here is CASSLGQGDLYNEQFF. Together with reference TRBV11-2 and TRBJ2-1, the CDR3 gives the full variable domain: EAGVAQSPRYKIIEKRQSVAFWCNPISGHATLYWYQQILGQGPKLLIQFQNNGVVDDSQLPKDRFSAERLKGVDSTLKIQPAKLEDSAVYLCASSLGQGDLYNEQFFGPGTRLTVL.

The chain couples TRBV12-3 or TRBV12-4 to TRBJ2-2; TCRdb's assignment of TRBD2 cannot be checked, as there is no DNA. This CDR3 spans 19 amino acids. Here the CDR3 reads CASSLARAGGEGVTGELFF.

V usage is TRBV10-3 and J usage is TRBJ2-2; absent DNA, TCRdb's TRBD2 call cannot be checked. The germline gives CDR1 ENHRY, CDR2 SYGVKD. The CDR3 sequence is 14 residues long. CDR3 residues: CAIRPGPDTGELFF.

The CDR3 loop is CASTIGRTSTYNEQFF. V usage is TRBV6-1 and J usage is TRBJ2-1; the TRBD2 assignment by TCRdb is unverifiable without DNA. Germline V gene sequence: CDR1 MNHNS, CDR2 SASEGT. CDR3 size: 16 residues.

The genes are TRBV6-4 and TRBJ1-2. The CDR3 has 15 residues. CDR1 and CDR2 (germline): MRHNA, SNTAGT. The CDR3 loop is CASSDGYGGLSGYTF.

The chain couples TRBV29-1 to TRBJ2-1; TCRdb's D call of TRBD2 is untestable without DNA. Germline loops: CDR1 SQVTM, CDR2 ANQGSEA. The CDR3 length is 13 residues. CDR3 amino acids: CSVVPGTSDAQFF.

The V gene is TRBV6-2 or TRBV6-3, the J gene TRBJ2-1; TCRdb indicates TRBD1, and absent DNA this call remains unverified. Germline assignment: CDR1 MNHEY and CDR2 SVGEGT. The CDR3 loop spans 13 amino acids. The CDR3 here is CASSPGQSNEQFF.

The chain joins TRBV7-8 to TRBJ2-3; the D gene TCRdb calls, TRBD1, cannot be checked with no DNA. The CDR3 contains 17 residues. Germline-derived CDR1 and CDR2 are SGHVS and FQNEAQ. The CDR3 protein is CASSPFPGGVSTDTQYF.

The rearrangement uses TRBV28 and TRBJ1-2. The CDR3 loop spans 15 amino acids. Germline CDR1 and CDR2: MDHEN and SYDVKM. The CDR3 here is CASTPSRDINYGYTF.

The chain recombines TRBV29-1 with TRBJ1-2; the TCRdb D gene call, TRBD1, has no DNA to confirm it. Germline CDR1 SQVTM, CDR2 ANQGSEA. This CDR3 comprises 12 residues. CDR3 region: CSVVDSNYGYTF.

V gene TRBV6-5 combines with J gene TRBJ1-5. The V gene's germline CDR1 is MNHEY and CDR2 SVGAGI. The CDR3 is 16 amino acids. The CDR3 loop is CASSPRASISNQPQHF.

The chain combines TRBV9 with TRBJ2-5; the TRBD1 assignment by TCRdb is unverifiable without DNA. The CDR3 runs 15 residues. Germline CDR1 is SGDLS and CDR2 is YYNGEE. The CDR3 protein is CASSVDGTGHMTQYF.

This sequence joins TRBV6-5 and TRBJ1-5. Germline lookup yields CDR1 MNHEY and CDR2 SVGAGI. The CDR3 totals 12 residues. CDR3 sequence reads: CAIGRGGQPQHF.

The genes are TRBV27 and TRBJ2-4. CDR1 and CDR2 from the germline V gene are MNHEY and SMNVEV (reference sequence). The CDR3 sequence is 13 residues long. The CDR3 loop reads CASSFSAKNIQYF.